The rows below give T cell receptor beta chains drawn from one sample of a study of T cell changes during pregnancy in multiple sclerosis. Some clones are missing from TCRdb's copy, which holds only in-frame ones; the method was immunoSEQ multiplex PCR. The sample contains about 61,000 clones, around 90% of which appear only once. The sample here was peripheral blood, taken in the first trimester of pregnancy. The source is a female donor with multiple sclerosis, enrolled in a pregnancy study. Each CDR3 is given with its conserved first and last residue. A D gene is named only where the DNA matches it firmly. Expanded clones are given a class, and other clones once, few, many or no size at all.

-,TRBJ2-4,TRBV6-1,TRBD1,CAGVQGASNIQYF
-,TRBJ2-5,TRBV5-4,TRBD1,CASSARDRDGETQYF
-,TRBJ2-5,TRBV30,TRBD2,CATTSGFRAGEGFVETQYF
-,TRBJ2-7,TRBV7-2,TRBD2,CASSLAAGGPYEQYF
-,TRBJ2-5,TRBV5-1,-,CASSSGWGEQETQYF
few,TRBJ2-3,TRBV30,-,CAWKSADTQYF
-,TRBJ2-2,TRBV25-1,-,CASSDGQTILTGELFF
-,TRBJ2-5,TRBV18,TRBD2,CASSPPGTSVQETQYF
-,TRBJ2-5,TRBV29-1,-,CSASATGNQETQYF
-,TRBJ2-1,TRBV7-9,-,CASSLTSAGSSYNEQFF
-,TRBJ2-7,TRBV5-1,-,CASSLSYGMGYEQYF
-,TRBJ1-4,TRBV28,TRBD1,CASSLGGTGGRTNEKLFF
-,TRBJ1-1,TRBV10-2,-,CASSDIGGLNEAFF
-,TRBJ2-3,TRBV11-2,TRBD1,CASSLGQGAVDTQYF
-,TRBJ2-1,TRBV5-1,-,CASSPTGRGDDNEQFF
-,TRBJ2-5,TRBV6-1,TRBD2,CASSVMAASSGRAGETQYF
-,TRBJ2-4,TRBV5-1,TRBD2,CASSLGGGSGKAKNIQYF
-,TRBJ2-5,TRBV10-2,TRBD2,CASSGIAGPQETQYF
-,TRBJ2-1,TRBV27,-,CASSLGRGRYNEQFF
-,TRBJ2-4,TRBV27,-,CASSPRLTTIIRTKNIQYF
-,TRBJ2-1,TRBV27,TRBD2,CASIPLGTSGRAYNEQFF
once,TRBJ2-2,TRBV10-2,-,CASSEHGDTGELFF
-,TRBJ2-2,TRBV5-1,-,CASIRGQTFGGGELFF
-,TRBJ2-1,TRBV5-1,-,CASSTKGKKPDNEQFF
-,TRBJ2-7,TRBV7-2,TRBD2,CASSSLAGYEQYF
-,TRBJ2-1,TRBV6-1,TRBD1,CASRDDRGIYNEQFF
-,TRBJ1-4,TRBV7-8,TRBD1,CASSSSRDRSNEKLFF
-,TRBJ1-1,TRBV28,TRBD1,CASILGSGGTEAFF
-,TRBJ1-1,TRBV9,-,CASSAPGGVRTEAFF
-,TRBJ1-2,TRBV6-1,-,CASSLTMRKTYGYTF
-,TRBJ2-2,TRBV27,TRBD1,CASSLRDRYTGELFF
-,TRBJ1-3,TRBV19,-,CASSIEAPSTVNSGNTIYF
-,TRBJ2-6,TRBV29-1,TRBD1,CSVTGAAGANVLTF
-,TRBJ2-7,TRBV27,-,CASSGGSVYEQYF
-,TRBJ2-4,TRBV30,TRBD2,CAGGLAGGAKNIQYF
-,TRBJ2-7,TRBV7-9,TRBD1,CASSLTTGAYEQYF
once,TRBJ2-7,TRBV20-1,-,CSAPLGYEQYF
-,TRBJ1-5,TRBV10-3,TRBD1,CAISRQGQDQPQHF
-,TRBJ1-2,TRBV5-4,TRBD1,CASSLITGGSGYTF
-,TRBJ1-5,TRBV14,TRBD1,CASSHHEGACNQPQHF
-,TRBJ2-6,TRBV28,TRBD1,CASSFTGASGANVLTF
-,TRBJ2-6,TRBV5-4,-,CASSWSSAGANVLTF
-,TRBJ2-7,TRBV5-1,-,CASSLGRDSEQYF
-,TRBJ1-2,TRBV7-9,-,CASSSSAGTWGGYTF
-,TRBJ1-5,TRBV2,-,CASRPNTGQNQPQHF
few,TRBJ1-1,TRBV6-1,TRBD1,CASSEDRGTEAFF
once,TRBJ2-2,TRBV5-4,-,CASIYRGTQSNTGELFF
few,TRBJ2-5,TRBV28,TRBD2,CASSLIPSGRYQETQYF
-,TRBJ2-5,TRBV9,-,CASSVATGLGAAETQYF
-,TRBJ2-2,TRBV6-5,-,CASSYRGTNTGELFF
-,TRBJ2-1,TRBV5-4,-,CASSLGGALNEQFF
few,TRBJ2-7,TRBV11-3,TRBD2,CASSLASGIEYEQYF
-,TRBJ2-7,TRBV7-9,TRBD1,CASSPRDREKGEQYF
-,TRBJ1-2,TRBV27,TRBD1,CASSMFYRDRGAGDTF
-,TRBJ2-5,TRBV5-1,TRBD2,CASSLATSGSSGETQYF
-,TRBJ2-7,TRBV7-6,TRBD2,CASSLGRREGRYEQYF
-,TRBJ1-2,TRBV11-2,TRBD1,CASSFTGDPYGYTF
-,TRBJ2-7,TRBV5-4,TRBD1,CASSLRTGRYEQYF
-,TRBJ2-7,TRBV6-1,-,CASSYETIYEQYF